This T cell receptor (beta chain) stems from a study of blood T cell repertoires in COVID-19 (dated by TCRdb to about 2020). Context from the whole study: The collaborator samples originated in the United States, Italy and Spain and spanned the acute and convalescent phases of COVID-19. The material from the prospective study consisted of cDNA or gDNA derived from T cells, B-cell-depleted T cells, or PBMCs. Subjects who had been exposed to COVID-19, were actively infected with it, or had recovered from it provided the deeply sampled blood TCRbeta repertoires that made up the dataset. The repertoires were made available in a free public database intended to serve as a resource for research on the immune response to SARS-CoV-2. Samples came from the ongoing ImmuneRACE study (first 160 participants) plus 1,254 subjects from 6 global collaborators. A de-identified subject ID, COVID-19 status, age in years and sex were almost always included in the sample metadata. Where available, HLA class I and class II types were taken from metadata supplied by the sample provider and were not determined by assay-based typing.

TCRbeta CDR3 regions were amplified from genomic DNA by means of the immunoSEQ Assay, a bias-controlled multiplex PCR. Per the source publication's procedure: Within the assay, amplification of reference gene primers was used to estimate how many nucleated cells each sample contained. To quantify the absolute abundance of each unique TCRbeta CDR3 rearrangement, sequence reads were collapsed and filtered. Productive Simpson clonality was computed per sample as the square root of Simpson's diversity index over productive rearrangements. Here the immuneACCESS table is served through TCRdb, limited to in-frame sequences with V and J called. Missing clones are a known gap in these copies; in checked studies unresolved V genes cover under half, and the rest lacks a known reason. V and J calls and clone size are given by that table; D and trimming were obtained from the DNA. The sample yields about 140,000 clones; almost 90% were counted once. 8% to 11% of the sample goes to the ten largest clones.

Collaborating institutions collected whole blood in K2EDTA tubes following their own protocols. For TCRbeta analysis, collaborator samples were shipped as frozen whole blood, as isolated PBMCs, or as DNA extracted from either sample type. The germline ends are 16 bases apart after V is trimmed by 5 bases and J by 6 bases. Counted from cysteine to phenylalanine, this CDR3 has 14 amino acids. The CDR3 DNA has 42 bases and is translated from base 1. Via the germline V gene, CDR1 is SGHTA and CDR2 FQGNSA. Concerning this clone itself: Its antigen is still unknown. No much larger clone is present one base from it, and per-base qualities are unavailable.

Overall study outcomes, separate from this receptor: How much clinical and demographic metadata was included differed by source and by participant, and the metadata was provided uncurated.

The receptor's source is a man aged 50 to 59 with active or convalescent COVID-19. The chain was built from TRBV7-2 and TRBJ1-1; the D gene is possibly TRBD1, with 5 bases matching. The sequenced material came from peripheral blood. Here is the DNA: TGTGCCAGCAGCACCGCGGGGGTTGGGGCTGAAGCTTTCTTT. It is translated as CASSTAGVGAEAFF.